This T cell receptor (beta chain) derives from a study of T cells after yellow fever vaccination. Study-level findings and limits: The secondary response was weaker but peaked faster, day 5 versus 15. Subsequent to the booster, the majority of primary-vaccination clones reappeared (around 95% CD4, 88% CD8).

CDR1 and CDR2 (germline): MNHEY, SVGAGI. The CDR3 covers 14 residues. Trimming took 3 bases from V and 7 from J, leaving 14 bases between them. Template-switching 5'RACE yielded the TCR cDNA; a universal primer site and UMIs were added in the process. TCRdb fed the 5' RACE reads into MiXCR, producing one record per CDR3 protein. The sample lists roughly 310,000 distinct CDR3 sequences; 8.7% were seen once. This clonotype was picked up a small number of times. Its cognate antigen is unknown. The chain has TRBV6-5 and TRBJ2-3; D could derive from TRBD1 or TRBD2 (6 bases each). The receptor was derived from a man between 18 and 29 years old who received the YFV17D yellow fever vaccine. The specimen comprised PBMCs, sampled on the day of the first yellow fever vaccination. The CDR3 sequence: CASSYGTGRYTQYF. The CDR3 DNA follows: TGTGCCAGCAGTTATGGAACAGGGAGGTATACGCAGTATTTT.